The 19 T cell receptor beta chains given below trace back to one sample, sequenced in a study of T cell responses to AZD1222 COVID-19 vaccine. Sequenced by immunoSEQ multiplex PCR; TCRdb stores in-frame clones only, minus some. The sample yields about 180,000 clones, about 90% seen once. Sample: peripheral blood, taken on day 0 of AZD1222 vaccination. The receptor set was obtained from an adult in good health.

The gene calls are TRBV5-6 and TRBJ1-5; TRBD1 agrees at 10 bases. The J segment lost 5 bases and the V segment lost 3 bases, leaving 5 bases of the junction unmatched. Germline V CDR1 and CDR2: SGHDT, YYEEEE. The CDR3 has 15 amino acids. The CDR3 protein is CASSSTGTGDQPQHF. As DNA, the CDR3 is TGTGCCAGCAGCTCGACCGGGACAGGGGATCAGCCCCAGCATTTT.

V usage is TRBV5-4 and J usage is TRBJ2-7; no reliable D call. The V end lost 3 bases, the J end lost 3 bases, and 13 bases lay between the germline ends. In germline, CDR1 is SGHNT, CDR2 YYREEE (reference sequence). The CDR3 contains 14 residues. This CDR3 reads CASSSERVFYEQYF. The CDR3 nucleotides read TGTGCCAGCAGCTCGGAGCGAGTTTTCTACGAGCAGTACTTC.

A word on this clone: A junction boundary mismatches the germline segment, possibly from a read error. The chain is built from TRBV7-2 and TRBJ2-2; 11 bases agree with TRBD2. The CDR3 consists of 15 residues. Germline V gene lookup returns CDR1 SGHTA and CDR2 FQGNSA. The CDR3 DNA is TGTGCCAGCAGCGTAGCGGGGGGGCCCACCGGGGAGCTGTTTTTT. It is translated as CASSVAGGPTGELFF. The full variable domain, in which reference TRBV7-2 and TRBJ2-2 provide the parts outside the CDR3, is GAGVSQSPSNKVTEKGKDVELRCDPISGHTALYWYRQSLGQGLEFLIYFQGNSAPDKSGLPSDRFSAERTGGSVSTLTIQRTQQEDSAVYLCASSVAGGPTGELFFGEGSRLTVL.

The chain employs TRBV10-3 and TRBJ1-3, with D unclear. Germline V lookup: CDR1 ENHRY, CDR2 SYGVKD. The CDR3 loop spans 17 amino acids. Trimming took 2 bases from V and 1 from J, leaving 15 bases between them. CDR3 in DNA: TGTGCCATCAGTGAGATTCTGGGTATAGCTTCTGGAAACACCATATATTTT. As protein: CAISEILGIASGNTIYF.

The V and J genes are TRBV3-1 (or the pseudogene TRBV3-2) and TRBJ2-5; TRBD2 matches 10 bases. The CDR3 is 16 amino acids. CDR1 and CDR2 from the germline V gene are LGHDT and YNNKEL (reference sequence). V gave up 4 bases and J gave up 1 base; unmatched junction bases: 6. The CDR3 region is CASSPPSSGGQETQYF. CDR3 DNA sequence: TGTGCCAGCAGCCCTCCGTCTAGCGGGGGCCAAGAGACCCAGTACTTC.

The chain combines TRBV18 with TRBJ1-2; D may be TRBD1 (5 bases). CDR3 length equals 14 residues. The germline V gene encodes CDR1 KGHSH and CDR2 LQKENI. V was clipped by 3 bases and J by 8 bases, with 16 bases between them. The CDR3 sequence is CASSPQGLGKGYTF. Here the CDR3 DNA reads TGTGCCAGCTCACCCCAGGGACTTGGTAAGGGCTACACCTTC.

This chain connects TRBV5-4 to TRBJ1-1, with a weak D call TRBD1 (5 bases). Germline loops: CDR1 SGHNT, CDR2 YYREEE (reference sequence). V lost 1 base and J lost 3, with 10 bases in between. CDR3 size: 14 residues. CDR3 sequence: CASSLKGSHTEAFF. In DNA form, the CDR3 reads TGTGCCAGCAGCTTGAAGGGGTCCCACACTGAAGCTTTCTTT.

The chain has TRBV27 and TRBJ2-7; D is unresolved. V shed 8 bases and J shed 0 bases, with 14 bases lying between them. The CDR3 has 14 amino acids. Germline CDR1 and CDR2: MNHEY and SMNVEV (reference sequence). The CDR3 region has the DNA TGTGCCAGCTGGGCGGCTGCTTCCTCCTACGAGCAGTACTTC. It yields the protein CASWAAASSYEQYF.

V is TRBV3-1 (or the pseudogene TRBV3-2) and J is TRBJ1-1; unclear D gene. V dropped 5 bases and J dropped 3 bases, with 10 bases sitting between them. CDR3 length: 13 amino acids. Germline values: CDR1 LGHDT, CDR2 YNNKEL (reference sequence). The CDR3 bases are TGTGCCAGCAGCTCCGACCTAGACACTGAAGCTTTCTTT. It is translated as CASSSDLDTEAFF.

The chain recombines TRBV7-9 with TRBJ1-3; no clear D. Germline V gene sequence: CDR1 SEHNR, CDR2 FQNEAQ (reference sequence). The CDR3 runs 11 residues. Trimming stripped 5 bases from V and 4 bases from J, with 3 bases between. This chain's CDR3 is CASSPGNTIYF. DNA for the CDR3: TGTGCCAGCAGCCCCGGAAACACCATATATTTT.

The chain joins TRBV6-2 or TRBV6-3 to TRBJ1-3; unclear D gene. This CDR3 is built from 15 residues. Germline CDR1 MNHEY, CDR2 SVGEGT. The V gene lost 4 bases and the J gene lost 0 bases, with 10 bases spanning the gap. The CDR3 spells CASSSRHYSGNTIYF. In DNA form, the CDR3 reads TGTGCCAGCAGTTCTCGACATTACTCTGGAAACACCATATATTTT.

This clone turned up a few times. This chain's CDR3 is CATQGAGSSNRYGYTF. The CDR3 coding sequence is TGTGCTACCCAGGGGGCCGGCAGCTCTAATAGGTATGGCTACACCTTC. This chain joins TRBV5-4 and TRBJ1-2, with 8 bases lining up with TRBD1. Germline CDR1 and CDR2: SGHNT and YYREEE (reference sequence). CDR3 size: 16 residues.

The V call is TRBV4-1, the J call TRBJ2-1; tentative D call: TRBD2 (7 bases). This CDR3 is built from 16 residues. V lost 3 bases and J lost 1, with 13 bases in between. Germline values: CDR1 MGHRA, CDR2 YSYEKL. Here the CDR3 reads CASSQRGGGSYNEQFF. The DNA of the CDR3 is TGCGCCAGCAGCCAGAGGGGAGGGGGTTCCTACAATGAGCAGTTCTTC.

The gene calls are TRBV4-3 and TRBJ2-6, with 9 bases fitting TRBD1. V trimming: 0 bases; J trimming: 2 bases; junction bases outside the gene matches: 8. The germline gives CDR1 LGHNA, CDR2 YSLEER. This CDR3 has 19 residues. In DNA form, the CDR3 reads TGCGCCAGCAGCCAAGACCGCCGGGACAGGGCCCCTGGGGCCAACGTCCTGACTTTC. This codes for CASSQDRRDRAPGANVLTF.

The gene calls are TRBV19 and TRBJ2-3; 15 positions match TRBD2. Trimming cost V 4 bases and J 3 bases; bases outside gene matches: 2. Germline V lookup: CDR1 LNHDA, CDR2 SQIVND (reference sequence). CDR3 length: 16 residues. The CDR3 nucleotides are TGTGCCAGTAGTACCGGGACTAGCGGGGGGACAGATACGCAGTATTTT. Amino acid sequence: CASSTGTSGGTDTQYF.

The chain has TRBV4-2 and TRBJ1-1; possible D gene TRBD1, 5 bases. The CDR3 extends over 15 amino acids. CDR1 and CDR2 (germline): LGHNA, YNFKEQ. V lost 0 bases and J 5 bases, leaving 13 bases between the germline ends. The CDR3 region is CASSQEWGRGTEAFF. The CDR3 DNA reads TGTGCCAGCAGCCAAGAGTGGGGGAGGGGTACTGAAGCTTTCTTT.

The chain has TRBV5-5 and TRBJ1-2; tentatively, D is TRBD1 (5 bases). The germline CDR1 and CDR2 sequences are SGHKS and YYEKEE (reference sequence). The CDR3 consists of 15 residues. Trimming shortened V by 0 bases and J by 4 bases, and 13 bases separated the two germline ends. CDR3 loop: CASSLEGPRAYGYTF. The DNA of the CDR3 is TGTGCCAGCAGCTTGGAGGGACCGAGGGCCTATGGCTACACCTTC.

The chain has TRBV19 and TRBJ2-1, with TRBD2 matching over 9 bases. This CDR3 is built from 14 residues. CDR1 is LNHDA, CDR2 SQIVND, per germline (reference sequence). V was pared by 6 bases and J by 2 bases, with 2 bases of the junction left unmatched. The CDR3 spells CASSPSGAYNEQFF. Here the CDR3 DNA reads TGTGCCAGTAGCCCTAGCGGGGCCTACAATGAGCAGTTCTTC.

V is TRBV18 and J is TRBJ2-6; 8 bases fit TRBD1. Germline CDR1 and CDR2: KGHSH and LQKENI. V dropped 3 bases and J dropped 4; count of bases not matched to a gene: 11. The CDR3 is made up of 18 amino acids. The CDR3 sequence: CASSPLGAGGVGANVLTF. Here the CDR3 DNA reads TGTGCCAGCTCACCTCTAGGGGCAGGGGGCGTCGGGGCCAACGTCCTGACTTTC. Variable domain in full (rest from reference TRBV18 and TRBJ2-6): NAGVMQNPRHLVRRRGQEARLRCSPMKGHSHVYWYRQLPEEGLKFMVYLQKENIIDESGMPKERFSAEFPKEGPSILRIQQVVRGDSAAYFCASSPLGAGGVGANVLTFGAGSRLTVL.